This is a list of T cell receptor beta chains from one sample in a study of blood T cell repertoires in COVID-19. Libraries were prepared by immunoSEQ multiplex PCR; TCRdb keeps only in-frame clonotypes and omits some of them. The sample lists 150,000 to 200,000 clones; roughly 88% were seen once. Sequencing used PBMCs or T cells enriched from blood (not recorded which). The receptors come from a man aged 70-80 years who had been exposed to COVID-19. Each CDR3 is given with its conserved first and last residue. A D gene is named only where the DNA matches it firmly. Expanded clones get a size class; other rows say once, few or many, or leave the size out.

>TRBV5-8|-|TRBJ1-4|-
TGTGCCAGCAGCTTGACCACAGTAAATGAAAAACTGTTTTTT
CASSLTTVNEKLFF
>TRBV29-1|-|TRBJ2-7|-
TGCAGCGTTGAAACCTACGACTACGAGCAGTACTTC
CSVETYDYEQYF
>TRBV27|-|TRBJ1-2|-
TGCCAAAGCGAATTGGTCCCCAGGGAGGTTGGCTACACCTTC
CQSELVPREVGYTF
>TRBV18|-|TRBJ2-2|-
TGTGCCAGCCACCCCAAGGGGCACTATGCCACCGGGGAGCTGTTTTTT
CASHPKGHYATGELFF
>TRBV29-1|few|TRBJ1-4|TRBD1
TGCAGCGGGGCTTTAACCGGGACAGGTGAAAAACTGTTTTTT
CSGALTGTGEKLFF
>TRBV4-1|-|TRBJ1-2|-
TGCGCCAGCAGCCACACAGGACAACTTAACTATGGCTACACCTTC
CASSHTGQLNYGYTF
>TRBV30|-|TRBJ2-7|-
TGTGCCTGGAGTGTAGGGCAGGGTGAAAGACAGTACTTC
CAWSVGQGERQYF
>TRBV29-1|-|TRBJ2-1|TRBD1
TGCAGCGTTGAATCAAAGGGACAGGGGGGATACAATGAGCAGTTCTTC
CSVESKGQGGYNEQFF
>TRBV5-4|-|TRBJ1-2|TRBD1
TGTGCCAGCAGCCTGACAGGGATCAACTATGGCTACACCTTC
CASSLTGINYGYTF
>TRBV19|-|TRBJ1-1|TRBD1
TGTGCCAGTAGTCCGGGGACAGCTGAAGCTTTCTTT
CASSPGTAEAFF
>TRBV9|-|TRBJ1-2|TRBD1
TGTGCCAGCAGCGTCACACAGGGGGGGAACTATGGCTACACCTTC
CASSVTQGGNYGYTF
>TRBV6-5|-|TRBJ1-2|TRBD1
TGTGCCAGCAGTTATAATCAGGGGGCCGGTGGCTACACCTTC
CASSYNQGAGGYTF
>TRBV29-1|-|TRBJ1-2|-
TGCAGCGTTTATGAGCTTAGCGCCGGCTATGGCTACACCTTC
CSVYELSAGYGYTF
>TRBV27|-|TRBJ1-3|TRBD1
TGTGCCAGCAGTCCTCTGGGACAGGGGAGCGGAAACACCATATATTTT
CASSPLGQGSGNTIYF
>TRBV19|-|TRBJ2-1|TRBD1
TGTGCCAGTAGTACAACTCCCATAATCGCCGGGACAGCGAGCTCCTACAATGAGCAGTTCTTC
CASSTTPIIAGTASSYNEQFF
>TRBV2|-|TRBJ1-6|TRBD1
TGTGCCAGCAGTGACGGACAGGGTAATTCACCCCTCCACTTT
CASSDGQGNSPLHF
>TRBV7-2|-|TRBJ1-5|TRBD1
TGTGCCAGCAGCTTGGCCGGGACAGGGGTTAGCAATCAGCCCCAGCATTTT
CASSLAGTGVSNQPQHF
>TRBV4-3|-|TRBJ2-7|-
TGCGCCAGCAGCCCCGAAAGTAGTGGTGAGCAGTACTTC
CASSPESSGEQYF
>TRBV10-2|-|TRBJ1-6|TRBD1
TGCGCCAGCAGGGGTGGGGACAGCCGTAATTCACCCCTCCACTTT
CASRGGDSRNSPLHF
>TRBV6-5|-|TRBJ2-1|-
TGTGCCAGCAGTTACACAGACAGGTTCAATGAGCAGTTCTTC
CASSYTDRFNEQFF
>TRBV6-5|few|TRBJ1-2|TRBD1
TGTGCCAGCAGTTATGACAGGGCGCAGGGCTACACCTTC
CASSYDRAQGYTF
>TRBV15|-|TRBJ1-5|-
TGTGCCACCAGCAGAGGTCCAGATCAGCCCCAGCATTTT
CATSRGPDQPQHF
>TRBV5-6|-|TRBJ2-5|TRBD1
TGTGCCAGCAGCTCATCACGACAGGGTCAAGAGACCCAGTACTTC
CASSSSRQGQETQYF
>TRBV12-3/TRBV12-4|few|TRBJ2-1|TRBD2
TGTGCCAGCACCGGGGGGGTCAATGAGCAGTTCTTC
CASTGGVNEQFF
>TRBV28|-|TRBJ1-2|TRBD1
TGTGCCAGCAGTTTAAGCAGGGGGCCCCACAACACCTTC
CASSLSRGPHNTF
>TRBV28|-|TRBJ2-1|-
TGTGCCAGCAGTAGCCCGGAGCCGCAGTTCTTC
CASSSPEPQFF
>TRBV7-2|-|TRBJ1-3|-
TGTGCCAGCAGCCGGGGATACGGGGGGCCCACTGGAAACACCATATATTTT
CASSRGYGGPTGNTIYF
>TRBV6-5|-|TRBJ2-1|TRBD2
TGTGCCAGCAGTTTTTTTAGCGGGAGGGGCGATGAGCAGTTCTTC
CASSFFSGRGDEQFF
>TRBV29-1|-|TRBJ2-1|-
TGCAGCGTTGATTCAACCGGGAGAAGCTCCTACAATGAGCAGTTCTTC
CSVDSTGRSSYNEQFF
>TRBV7-2|few|TRBJ2-1|TRBD2
TGTGCCAGCAGCTTATCGGGACTAGCGGGGCGGAGGGAGCAGTTCTTC
CASSLSGLAGRREQFF
>TRBV3-1/TRBV3-2|-|TRBJ1-2|-
TGTGCCAGCAGCCCCGAGGGCAACTATGGCTACACCTTC
CASSPEGNYGYTF
>TRBV28|-|TRBJ2-3|-
TGTGCCAGCAGGGTGGCGGGATCTAGCACAGATACGCAGTATTTT
CASRVAGSSTDTQYF
>TRBV19|-|TRBJ1-2|-
TGTGCCAGTAACCCCGGGACTTCGGTTGGCTACACCTTC
CASNPGTSVGYTF
>TRBV4-2|once|TRBJ1-4|-
TGTGCCAGCAGCCAAGTGGTGGCCCATAATGAAAAACTGTTTTTT
CASSQVVAHNEKLFF
>TRBV15|-|TRBJ1-5|TRBD1
TGTGCCACCAGCAGAGGGACAGGGGCCCCCAATCAGCCCCAGCATTTT
CATSRGTGAPNQPQHF
>TRBV12-5|-|TRBJ2-2|TRBD2
TGTGCTAGTAGCCTAAGTAGCGGGAGGGCCCCCGGGGAGCTGTTTTTT
CASSLSSGRAPGELFF
>TRBV28|-|TRBJ1-2|-
TGTGCCAGCAGCTTAGACAGCATTGGAGGCTACACCTTC
CASSLDSIGGYTF
>TRBV7-7|-|TRBJ2-3|TRBD2
TGTGCCAGCAGCCCTAGCGGAACCCGGGGAGATACGCAGTATTTT
CASSPSGTRGDTQYF
>TRBV14|-|TRBJ2-6|-
TGTGCCAGCAGCCAAGGCGGGTTCTCTGGGGCCAACGTCCTGACTTTC
CASSQGGFSGANVLTF
>TRBV19|-|TRBJ2-7|TRBD1
TGTGCCAGGCCTGACCTACAGGGGAAGTACTTC
CARPDLQGKYF
>TRBV7-8|-|TRBJ2-1|TRBD2
TGTGCCAGCAGCTTACCGACTAGCGGGGGGTACTATGAGCAGTTCTTC
CASSLPTSGGYYEQFF
>TRBV5-1|-|TRBJ2-7|-
TGCGCCAGCAGCTCTTCGACTAGCTCCTACGAGCAGTACTTC
CASSSSTSSYEQYF
>TRBV6-2/TRBV6-3|-|TRBJ2-3|TRBD1
TGTGCCAGCAGTTATAAAATCCGTACAGGGGAATTGAGCACAGATACGCAGTATTTT
CASSYKIRTGELSTDTQYF
>TRBV7-8|-|TRBJ2-7|TRBD1
TGTGCCAGCAGCTCGGGACAGGGAATGGGCGAGCAGTACTTC
CASSSGQGMGEQYF
>TRBV15|-|TRBJ1-4|TRBD1
TGTGCCACCAGCAGAGGAGGGGACAGGGGAAATGAAAAACTGTTTTTT
CATSRGGDRGNEKLFF
>TRBV4-1|-|TRBJ1-3|-
TGCGCCAGCAGCCAAGATTCCCCCGGGATCGGAAACACCATATATTTT
CASSQDSPGIGNTIYF
>TRBV5-1|-|TRBJ1-6|-
TGCGCCAGCAGCTTGGAAGGGAGGGGATCACCCCTCCACTTT
CASSLEGRGSPLHF
>TRBV7-2|-|TRBJ1-2|TRBD1
TGTGCCAGCAGCTCAAACAGGGGTGGCTACACCTTC
CASSSNRGGYTF
>TRBV2|-|TRBJ2-5|-
TGTGCCAGCAGTGAGACTCCCGAGACCCAGTACTTC
CASSETPETQYF
>TRBV3-1/TRBV3-2|-|TRBJ1-3|-
TGTGCCAGCAGCCAAGATAGTTTAGGGCAGTCGGGGGGAAACACCATATATTTT
CASSQDSLGQSGGNTIYF
>TRBV19|-|TRBJ1-6|TRBD1
TGTGCCAGTAGCACCATCAGGGGGAGCCTCTATAATTCACCCCTCCACTTT
CASSTIRGSLYNSPLHF
>TRBV7-8|few|TRBJ2-7|TRBD2
TGTGCCAGCAGCCGGCGGGGGGGGGAGCGGTCCTACGAGCAGTACTTC
CASSRRGGERSYEQYF
>TRBV7-2|-|TRBJ1-3|-
TGTGCCAGCAGCTTAGCCCCCCCTCAGGGAAACACCATATATTTT
CASSLAPPQGNTIYF
>TRBV30|-|TRBJ1-1|-
TGTGCCTGGAGTCGAGGCACTGAAGCTTTCTTT
CAWSRGTEAFF
>TRBV28|few|TRBJ1-5|-
TGTGCCAGCAGTTCTCGGACAGACAATCAGCCCCAGCATTTT
CASSSRTDNQPQHF
>TRBV11-3|once|TRBJ2-3|TRBD2
TGTGCCAGCAGCTTGGGACTAGGGCCAGGAGATACGCAGTATTTT
CASSLGLGPGDTQYF
>TRBV4-3|-|TRBJ2-7|TRBD2
TGCGCCAGCAGCCAATGGCTAGCGGAGACCTACGAGCAGTACTTC
CASSQWLAETYEQYF
>TRBV5-1|-|TRBJ2-2|TRBD2
TGCGCCAGCAAGACTCAGGCCGGGAGGGGAACCGGGGAGCTGTTTTTT
CASKTQAGRGTGELFF